The clone carrying this T cell receptor beta chain was observed many times. Its matching antigen is unknown. As originally analysed: A per-sample median of roughly 97,000 TCRs was observed, with a range of 23,224 to 690,600. Each CDR3 protein gets one entry after TCRdb re-called the RACE reads with MiXCR. In this record, the V and J calls reflect TCRdb's handling and not the investigators' own analysis. The table records 74,000 or so distinct CDR3 sequences, about a tenth of them present only once. This entry comes from a study of human T cells and chemical hapten exposure. Study-level points and caveats: There were significantly more large CDR3 similarity clusters among expanded TCRs than among controls.

This sample's time point: patch test 1, 2 weeks after DPC sensitization. Treatment denoted: therapeutic diphenylcyclopropenone sensitization with weekly scalp DPC. The template was total RNA from unfractionated whole blood. Germline CDR1 and CDR2: SQVTM and ANQGSEA. The CDR3 has 13 amino acids. V shed 0 bases and J shed 4 bases, with 9 bases lying between them. Sequences were derived from whole blood, sampled in connection with sensitization to the hapten diphenylcyclopropenone (DPC). This chain uses TRBV29-1 with TRBJ2-5; no reliable D call. The TCR was taken from a woman aged 45-65 years with alopecia areata. Some clones in this sample may be carry-over from other donors' samples. CDR3 sequence (DNA): TGCAGCGTTGAAGAATGGCCGGGAGAGACCCAGTACTTC. Its protein product is CSVEEWPGETQYF. Full variable domain (rest looked up from reference TRBV29-1 and TRBJ2-5): SAVISQKPSRDICQRGTSLTIQCQVDSQVTMMFWYRQQPGQSLTLIATANQGSEATYESGFVIDKFPISRPNLTFSTLTVSNMSPEDSSIYLCSVEEWPGETQYFGPGTRLLVL.